The 12 T cell receptor beta chains below were found in one sample sequenced in a study of T cell repertoires in cytomegalovirus infection. TCRdb independently ran MiXCR on the reads; one entry per CDR3 protein. The data show under 200,000 distinct CDR3 sequences, about a tenth seen once. Sequencing used PBMCs. The receptors here all came from a human donor in good health (CMV status not recorded). Some clones in this sample may be carry-over from other donors' samples.

This clonotype was counted only a few times. The chain joins TRBV20-1 to TRBJ2-7; D is undetermined. Germline CDR1 DFQATT, CDR2 SNEGSKA (reference sequence). The CDR3 totals 14 residues. Deletions cut 1 base from V and 4 bases from J, with 14 bases between. DNA for the CDR3: TGCAGTGCTAGAGGGGGTCTTGGCAGATACGAGCAGTACTTC. Encoded protein: CSARGGLGRYEQYF.

This clonotype was recorded at least ten times. V and J are TRBV28 and TRBJ2-3; D remains ambiguous. CDR1 is MDHEN, CDR2 SYDVKM, per germline. The CDR3 spans 14 residues. Trimming pared 1 base from V and 0 bases from J, leaving 5 bases between. As DNA, the CDR3 is TGTGCCAGCAGTTTATCGCTCAGCACAGATACGCAGTATTTT. As protein: CASSLSLSTDTQYF.

Regarding this clonotype: This may be a read error, as it is one base from a much larger clone. V is TRBV7-6 and J is TRBJ1-2; 7 nucleotides align to TRBD1. CDR1 and CDR2 (germline): SGHVS, FNYEAQ. The CDR3 loop spans 13 amino acids. The CDR3 DNA sequence: TGTGCCAGCAGCTCCGGACAGGAGGATGGCTACAGCTTC. This sequence encodes CASSSGQEDGYSF.

As to this clonotype: Since no conserved phenylalanine or tryptophan closes the CDR3, a read error is the likely cause. It is unclear where the CDR3 begins or ends on the DNA, so no DNA is shown, and the CDR3 is as TCRdb lists it. This chain joins TRBV2 and TRBJ1-5. Germline V gene lookup returns CDR1 SNHLY and CDR2 FYNNEI. Counting both end residues, the CDR3 totals 12 amino acids. The CDR3 here is CASSARQIGRHL.

Ten or more counts support this clonotype. The rearrangement links TRBV7-2 to TRBJ2-7; D not certain. Trimming took off 2 bases at V and 4 bases at J, with 6 bases between the two ends. Germline V gene sequence: CDR1 SGHTA, CDR2 FQGNSA. The CDR3 is made up of 12 amino acids. The CDR3 region has the DNA TGTGCCAGCAGCTTAAGTTGGTACGAGCAGTACTTC. It codes for CASSLSWYEQYF. Combining the CDR3 with reference TRBV7-2 and TRBJ2-7 gives the whole variable domain GAGVSQSPSNKVTEKGKDVELRCDPISGHTALYWYRQSLGQGLEFLIYFQGNSAPDKSGLPSDRFSAERTGGSVSTLTIQRTQQEDSAVYLCASSLSWYEQYFGPGTRLTVT.

This chain joins TRBV27 and TRBJ2-1, with TRBD1 identical over 8 bases. Germline loops: CDR1 MNHEY, CDR2 SMNVEV (reference sequence). Trimming cost V 6 bases and J 4 bases; bases outside gene matches: 8. The CDR3 spans 15 residues. CDR3: CASSIGTGTYNEQFF. The DNA of the CDR3 is TGTGCCAGCAGCATTGGGACAGGAACATACAATGAGCAGTTCTTC.

A few counts support this clonotype. The chain combines TRBV7-3 with TRBJ2-1, with a tentative D call TRBD1 (5 bases). With 5 bases removed from V and 0 bases from J, the gap between germline ends came to 11 bases. This CDR3 is built from 15 residues. Germline V lookup: CDR1 SGHTA, CDR2 FQGTGA. Here the CDR3 DNA reads TGTGCCAGCAGCCAGGGCTACAGCTCCTACAATGAGCAGTTCTTC. Its translation is CASSQGYSSYNEQFF.

The table lists this clonotype with many counts. The J gene is TRBJ2-7, the V gene TRBV7-2; unclear D gene. Germline CDR1 reads SGHTA; CDR2 reads FQGNSA. Trimming shortened V by 5 bases and J by 0 bases, and 5 bases separated the two germline ends. This CDR3 is 12 amino acids long. CDR3 bases: TGTGCCAGCAGCCACGGCTCCTACGAGCAGTACTTC. Translation: CASSHGSYEQYF.

This clonotype was seen a handful of times. The chain employs TRBV28 and TRBJ1-5; D uncertain. Trimming stripped 3 bases from V and 4 bases from J, with 4 bases between. CDR1 and CDR2 from the germline V gene are MDHEN and SYDVKM. This CDR3 is built from 12 residues. The CDR3 spells CASSLLNQPQHF. The CDR3 coding sequence is TGTGCCAGCAGTTTGCTTAATCAGCCCCAGCATTTT.

This clonotype was seen a handful of times. The rearrangement joins TRBV5-1 to TRBJ2-7, with D possibly TRBD1 on 6 matching bases. Germline CDR1 reads SGHRS; CDR2 reads YFSETQ. The CDR3 has 14 residues. V dropped 3 bases and J dropped 5 bases, with 15 bases sitting between them. The chain's CDR3 is CASSSTQGFDEQYF. The CDR3 DNA sequence: TGCGCCAGCAGCTCCACACAGGGTTTTGACGAGCAGTACTTC.

J is TRBJ1-2 and V is TRBV29-1, with D maybe TRBD1 (6 bases). This CDR3 has 13 residues. Per germline, CDR1 SQVTM and CDR2 ANQGSEA. V lost 2 bases and J lost 8, with 15 bases in between. The CDR3 region has the DNA TGCAGCGTTGAATCCGGGGGCGGGGGAGGCTACACCTTC. Translation: CSVESGGGGGYTF.

With respect to this clonotype: Compared with germline, one end of the junction differs, possibly owing to a read error. J is TRBJ2-6 and V is TRBV18, with D perhaps TRBD1 or TRBD2 (5 bases each). The CDR3 is made up of 16 amino acids. The germline gives CDR1 KGHSH, CDR2 LQKENI. In DNA form, the CDR3 reads TGTGCCAGCTCCCCACTTACTAGGGGTGGGGCCAACGTCCTGACCTTC. Translated: CASSPLTRGGANVLTF.